What follows are 27 T cell receptor beta chains derived from one specimen sequenced in a study of blood T cell repertoires in COVID-19. The assay was immunoSEQ multiplex PCR, and TCRdb's table has in-frame clones only and misses some. Of some 260,000 clones listed, approximately 80% were seen once; the top ten hold roughly 10%. Material: peripheral blood. The receptors derive from a man older than 75 with acute or convalescent COVID-19.

The V gene is TRBV28, the J gene TRBJ2-3, with TRBD2 identical over 9 bases. CDR1 and CDR2 (germline): MDHEN, SYDVKM. J gave up 9 bases and V 7 bases, and 11 bases lay outside the gene matches. The CDR3 has 14 residues. The CDR3 bases are TGTGCCAGCACCGCTGCGAGCGGGGGGTACACGCAGTATTTT. Protein: CASTAASGGYTQYF.

This clone was recorded once. The chain couples TRBV4-1 to TRBJ2-7; 11 bases map to TRBD1. CDR1 is MGHRA and CDR2 is YSYEKL in the germline V gene. This CDR3 has 16 amino acids. J was trimmed by 7 bases and V by 0 bases; bases with no gene match: 8. CDR3 region: CASSQDRTGGLREQYF. As DNA, the CDR3 is TGCGCCAGCAGCCAAGATCGGACAGGGGGCTTAAGAGAGCAGTACTTC.

The genes are TRBV4-1 and TRBJ1-5; 7 bases align to TRBD1. This CDR3 is built from 15 residues. Germline CDR1 reads MGHRA; CDR2 reads YSYEKL. V shed 4 bases, J shed 5 bases, and the junction held 8 bases outside the gene matches. This chain's CDR3 is CASSPSDRDHQPQHF. The CDR3 DNA reads TGCGCCAGCAGCCCATCCGACAGGGATCATCAGCCCCAGCATTTT.

The rearrangement links TRBV9 to TRBJ2-3; 10 nucleotides agree with TRBD1. There are 17 residues in the CDR3. Germline assignment: CDR1 SGDLS and CDR2 YYNGEE. The V gene end was trimmed by 3 bases and the J gene end by 9 bases; junction bases not matched to a gene: 16. The CDR3 DNA sequence: TGTGCCAGCAGCGGGGAGGGACAGGGGACTTCCTTGAGGACGCAGTATTTT. Translated, it gives CASSGEGQGTSLRTQYF.

The chain has TRBV6-5 and TRBJ1-1; tentative D call: TRBD1 (6 bases). The CDR3 is made up of 13 amino acids. Germline CDR1 is MNHEY and CDR2 is SVGAGI. The V end lost 11 bases, the J end lost 4 bases, and 17 bases lay between the germline ends. This CDR3 is CASEVVQGTEAFF. The CDR3 nucleotides read TGTGCCTCCGAGGTTGTACAGGGCACTGAAGCTTTCTTT.

The CDR3: CASSFPGVPNYGYTF. CDR3 DNA sequence: TGCGCCAGCAGCTTCCCAGGGGTTCCAAACTATGGCTACACCTTC. The chain is built from TRBV5-1 and TRBJ1-2, with D perhaps matching TRBD1 (6 bases). The CDR3 contains 15 residues. The V gene lost 2 bases and the J gene lost 2 bases, with 13 bases spanning the gap. Germline V gene data show CDR1 as SGHRS and CDR2 as YFSETQ.

The chain carries TRBV11-1 and TRBJ2-1, with 8 bases lining up with TRBD2. The CDR3 spans 15 residues. Germline V gives CDR1 SGHAT, CDR2 FQDESV (reference sequence). Losses at the gene ends were 5 bases for V and 2 bases for J; bases not matched to a gene: 5. For the CDR3, the DNA is TGTGCCAGCAGCCTGCTAGCGGGTACCTACAATGAGCAGTTCTTC. As protein: CASSLLAGTYNEQFF.

CDR3 nucleotide sequence: TGTGCCAGCAGCCACCGACAGGTCGGTGAAAAACTGTTTTTT. Residues: CASSHRQVGEKLFF. The chain carries TRBV6-5 and TRBJ1-4, with D perhaps TRBD1 (6 bases). The length of the CDR3 is 14 residues. Trimming took 6 bases from V and 7 from J, leaving 15 bases between them. Germline CDR1 is MNHEY and CDR2 is SVGAGI.

V usage is TRBV7-9 and J usage is TRBJ1-5, with D possibly being TRBD1 (6 bases). Germline V gives CDR1 SEHNR, CDR2 FQNEAQ (reference sequence). This CDR3 contains 14 residues. Trimming stripped 1 base from V and 3 bases from J, with 7 bases between. DNA of the CDR3: TGTGCCAGCAGCTTAGACAGGGACAATCAGCCCCAGCATTTT. It translates to CASSLDRDNQPQHF.

This clone was picked up one time. The rearrangement links TRBV9 to TRBJ2-2; TRBD2 aligns across 10 bases. CDR3 length: 16 amino acids. The germline V gene encodes CDR1 SGDLS and CDR2 YYNGEE. With V trimmed by 0 bases and J by 2 bases, 1 base remained unmatched. The CDR3 DNA is TGTGCCAGCAGCGTAGGACTAGCGGGTAACACCGGGGAGCTGTTTTTT. This encodes CASSVGLAGNTGELFF. Complete variable domain (other parts from reference TRBV9 and TRBJ2-2): DSGVTQTPKHLITATGQRVTLRCSPRSGDLSVYWYQQSLDQGLQFLIQYYNGEERAKGNILERFSAQQFPDLHSELNLSSLELGDSALYFCASSVGLAGNTGELFFGEGSRLTVL.

CDR3 nucleotides: TGTGCCAGTATCTCGGGTTCGTATGGCTACACCTTC. It yields the protein CASISGSYGYTF. This chain joins TRBV19 and TRBJ1-2; D gene ambiguous. Trimming removed 7 bases at V and 5 bases at J, with 11 bases between. CDR1 and CDR2 (germline): LNHDA, SQIVND (reference sequence). This CDR3 has 12 amino acids.

This rearrangement joins TRBV18 to TRBJ2-5; D is possibly TRBD2 (5 bases). V was cut by 0 bases and J by 1 base, with 6 bases left in between. This CDR3 is built from 14 residues. Germline assignment: CDR1 KGHSH and CDR2 LQKENI. CDR3 in amino acids: CASSPPRVQETQYF. In DNA form, the CDR3 reads TGTGCCAGCTCACCACCGAGGGTCCAAGAGACCCAGTACTTC. The whole variable domain, filled in from reference TRBV18 and TRBJ2-5, reads NAGVMQNPRHLVRRRGQEARLRCSPMKGHSHVYWYRQLPEEGLKFMVYLQKENIIDESGMPKERFSAEFPKEGPSILRIQQVVRGDSAAYFCASSPPRVQETQYFGPGTRLLVL.

The V and J genes are TRBV28 and TRBJ2-3, with TRBD2 as a possible D gene (5 bases). V was clipped by 10 bases and J by 9 bases, with 17 bases between them. The CDR3 contains 12 residues. The germline V gene has CDR1 MDHEN and CDR2 SYDVKM. Here the CDR3 DNA reads TGTGCCACCTGTCCGCCCCCGGGGACGCAGTATTTT. Protein: CATCPPPGTQYF.

CDR3 nucleotides: TGCGCCAGCAGGTTGAGTAGCGGTGGGACCGGGGAGCTGTTTTTT. It encodes CASRLSSGGTGELFF. The chain uses TRBV5-1 and TRBJ2-2; D perhaps matches TRBD2 (6 bases). The CDR3 runs to 15 residues. Germline-derived CDR1 and CDR2 are SGHRS and YFSETQ. Trimming left V 5 bases short and J 5 bases short, with 16 bases between.

The CDR3 nucleotides are TGTGCCAGTAGTATAGGCGGGAGGGCTGTGATTCACAATGAGCAGTTCTTC. It is translated as CASSIGGRAVIHNEQFF. The J gene is TRBJ2-1, the V gene TRBV19, with 9 bases fitting TRBD2. Germline lookup yields CDR1 LNHDA and CDR2 SQIVND (reference sequence). This CDR3 is 17 amino acids long. The J segment lost 5 bases and the V segment lost 1 base, leaving 9 bases of the junction unmatched.

V is TRBV19 and J is TRBJ1-4; D perhaps matches TRBD1 (5 bases). This CDR3 has 17 residues. Germline V gene lookup returns CDR1 LNHDA and CDR2 SQIVND (reference sequence). Trimming left V 4 bases short and J 2 bases short, with 17 bases between. This CDR3 is CASSTRDFGGTNEKLFF. The CDR3, as DNA: TGTGCCAGTAGTACAAGGGACTTCGGAGGGACTAATGAAAAACTGTTTTTT.

This rearrangement joins TRBV19 to TRBJ2-2, with 14 positions matching TRBD2. J was trimmed by 6 bases and V by 6 bases; bases with no gene match: 12. The germline V gene has CDR1 LNHDA and CDR2 SQIVND (reference sequence). This CDR3 has 18 amino acids. This chain's CDR3 is CASSHRLTSGRAAGELFF. The CDR3 bases are TGTGCCAGTAGCCATAGATTGACTAGCGGGAGGGCCGCCGGGGAGCTGTTTTTT.

V usage is TRBV4-2 and J usage is TRBJ2-5; 9 bases agree with TRBD1. The germline V gene has CDR1 LGHNA and CDR2 YNFKEQ. V lost 3 bases, J lost 5 bases, and 1 base stayed unmatched. The length of the CDR3 is 13 residues. CDR3: CASSQTGGETQYF. CDR3 DNA sequence: TGTGCCAGCAGCCAGACAGGGGGGGAGACCCAGTACTTC.

The chain employs TRBV10-3 and TRBJ2-2; D remains unclear. V shed 4 bases and J shed 6 bases, with 18 bases lying between them. CDR1 is ENHRY, CDR2 SYGVKD, per germline. The CDR3 has 16 residues. The CDR3 DNA reads as TGTGCCATCAGTGTCCGCGGCCTCCCTACCGCCGGGGAGCTGTTTTTT. Encoded protein: CAISVRGLPTAGELFF.

The rearrangement joins TRBV19 to TRBJ1-2, with D possibly being TRBD1 (5 bases). This CDR3 comprises 13 residues. CDR1 and CDR2 (germline): LNHDA, SQIVND (reference sequence). Between the trimmed V and J ends, which lost 2 bases and 6 bases, there was a span of 10 bases. The CDR3: CASSISRVNGYTF. CDR3 bases: TGTGCCAGTAGTATAAGCAGGGTCAATGGCTACACCTTC.

Only one count was recorded for this clone. The chain links TRBV18 to TRBJ2-7, with D perhaps matching TRBD1 (6 bases). V dropped 6 bases and J dropped 0 bases, with 15 bases sitting between them. The CDR3 is made up of 15 amino acids. CDR1 and CDR2 from the germline V gene are KGHSH and LQKENI. DNA of the CDR3: TGTGCCAGCTCCCCGGGACATCACACCTCCTACGAGCAGTACTTC. It translates to CASSPGHHTSYEQYF.

This clone was observed a few times. CDR3 in amino acids: CASTLLSYNEQFF. CDR3 DNA sequence: TGTGCCAGCACCCTACTGAGCTACAATGAGCAGTTCTTC. The chain is built from TRBV6-4 and TRBJ2-1; D unresolved. V dropped 7 bases and J dropped 3 bases, with 10 bases sitting between them. The CDR3 loop spans 13 amino acids. Germline V gives CDR1 MRHNA, CDR2 SNTAGT.

This sequence joins TRBV10-3 and TRBJ1-3; TRBD1 matches at 12 bases. Germline values: CDR1 ENHRY, CDR2 SYGVKD. The junction had 6 bases not matched to a gene; V was cut back by 2 bases and J by 4 bases. This CDR3 is 17 amino acids long. In DNA form, the CDR3 reads TGTGCCATCAGTGAGCCGGGACAGGGGGCGCGGGGAAACACCATATATTTT. Protein sequence: CAISEPGQGARGNTIYF.

This sequence joins TRBV2 and TRBJ2-3; D remains unclear. Trimming took off 4 bases at V and 3 bases at J, with 5 bases between the two ends. The CDR3 totals 12 residues. In germline, CDR1 is SNHLY, CDR2 FYNNEI. The CDR3 sequence is CASSARTDTQYF. The CDR3 nucleotides are TGTGCCAGCAGTGCACGGACAGATACGCAGTATTTT.

DNA for the CDR3: TGCGCCAGCAGCCTCGGAGGGATCCAAGAGACCCAGTACTTC. It encodes CASSLGGIQETQYF. The chain combines TRBV5-1 with TRBJ2-5; weak D call: TRBD2 (6 bases). The length of the CDR3 is 14 residues. The V gene's germline CDR1 is SGHRS and CDR2 YFSETQ. Between the trimmed V and J ends, which lost 4 bases and 1 base, there was a span of 11 bases.

The V gene is TRBV7-2, the J gene TRBJ2-7; a weak D match, TRBD1 (6 bases). CDR3 length equals 15 residues. Germline V gene sequence: CDR1 SGHTA, CDR2 FQGNSA. V was shortened by 1 base and J by 3 bases, with 13 bases between the two germline ends. CDR3 nucleotides: TGTGCCAGCAGCTTAGGCAGGGGCCCCCTCTACGAGCAGTACTTC. This translates into CASSLGRGPLYEQYF.

The CDR3 DNA is TGTGCCAGCACCCTACAGGGGGCGCGAACTGAAGCTTTCTTT. This translates into CASTLQGARTEAFF. The chain employs TRBV13 and TRBJ1-1; TRBD1 agrees at 9 bases. The CDR3 runs 14 residues. V dropped 7 bases and J dropped 5; count of bases not matched to a gene: 8. CDR1 and CDR2 (germline): PRHDT, FYEKMQ (reference sequence).